This TCR beta chain was obtained from a study of graft-versus-host responses after intestinal transplantation. At the level of the study: Recipients received multivisceral, liver-intestinal, or isolated intestinal transplants. General study points: Peak circulating GvH clone levels were associated with early post-transplant HvG declines.

As to this clone: Antigen specificity is unknown. A read error may account for a junction end that differs from germline.

Some clones are missing from TCRdb's copy, which holds only in-frame ones; the method was immunoSEQ multiplex PCR. Of some 46,000 clones in the sample, over 80% were seen once. The CDR3 covers 15 residues. Germline loops: CDR1 SSHAT, CDR2 FNYEAQ (reference sequence). The TCR was taken from a human patient who received an intestinal transplant, so some T cells may come from the graft donor. The chain couples TRBV7-7 to TRBJ2-2; the D gene is possibly TRBD1 (8 bases). Sequences were derived from PBMCs, sampled around 800 days after a first intestinal transplant, on the day of a second. This CDR3 is CASSLDREGAGELFF. The CDR3 DNA reads as TGTGCTAGCAGCTTGGACAGGGAGGGGGCCGGGGAGCTGTTTTTT. The whole variable domain, remainder taken from reference TRBV7-7 and TRBJ2-2, is GAGVSQSPRYKVTKRGQDVTLRCDPISSHATLYWYQQALGQGPEFLTYFNYEAQPDKSGLPSDRFSAERPEGSISTLTIQRTEQRDSAMYRCASSLDREGAGELFFGEGSRLTVL.